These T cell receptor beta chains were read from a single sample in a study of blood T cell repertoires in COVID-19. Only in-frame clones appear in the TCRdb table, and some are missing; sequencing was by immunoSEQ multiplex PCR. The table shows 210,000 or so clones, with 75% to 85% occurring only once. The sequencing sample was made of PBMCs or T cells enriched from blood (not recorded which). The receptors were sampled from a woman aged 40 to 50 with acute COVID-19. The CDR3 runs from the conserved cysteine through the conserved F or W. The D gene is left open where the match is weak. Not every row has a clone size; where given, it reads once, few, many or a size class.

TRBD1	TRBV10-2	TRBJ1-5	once	CASGNRGPPQHF	TGCGCCAGCGGGAACAGGGGGCCGCCCCAGCATTTT
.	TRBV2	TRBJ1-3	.	CASSVGHLSGNTIYF	TGTGCCAGCAGTGTGGGACACCTCTCTGGAAACACCATATATTTT
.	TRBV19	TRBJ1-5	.	CASSKRDGKGSNQPQHF	TGTGCCAGTAGTAAACGAGACGGGAAAGGTAGCAATCAGCCCCAGCATTTT
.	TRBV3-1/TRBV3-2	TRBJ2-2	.	CASSRRTGELFF	TGTGCCAGCAGCAGGAGAACCGGGGAGCTGTTTTTT
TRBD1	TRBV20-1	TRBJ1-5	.	CSASSQGARKPQHF	TGCAGTGCTAGTAGTCAGGGGGCAAGGAAGCCCCAGCATTTT
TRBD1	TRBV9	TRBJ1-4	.	CASSPALRDRGANEKLFF	TGTGCCAGCAGCCCGGCGCTCCGGGACAGGGGGGCAAATGAAAAACTGTTTTTT
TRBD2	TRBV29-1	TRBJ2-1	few	CSISLAGVGSYNEQFF	TGCAGCATCTCCTTAGCGGGAGTGGGCTCCTACAATGAGCAGTTCTTC
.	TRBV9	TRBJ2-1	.	CASSVASASSYNEQFF	TGTGCCAGCAGCGTAGCGTCGGCTAGTTCGTACAATGAGCAGTTCTTC
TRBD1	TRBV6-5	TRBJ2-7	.	CASRTTGAHEQYF	TGTGCCAGCAGGACCACAGGGGCCCACGAGCAGTACTTC
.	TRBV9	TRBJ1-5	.	CASSVDSHSNQPQHF	TGTGCCAGCAGCGTAGATTCCCATAGCAATCAGCCCCAGCATTTT
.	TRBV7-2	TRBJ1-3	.	CASKGGGFAGNTIYF	TGTGCCAGCAAAGGGGGGGGATTCGCTGGAAACACCATATATTTT
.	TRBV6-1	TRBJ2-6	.	CASSDRPSGANVLTF	TGTGCCAGCAGTGACAGGCCCTCTGGGGCCAACGTCCTGACTTTC
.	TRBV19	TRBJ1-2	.	CASSTSGGYYGYTF	TGTGCCAGTAGTACATCCGGGGGTTACTATGGCTACACCTTC
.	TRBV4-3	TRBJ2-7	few	CASSQEGRTYEQYF	TGCGCCAGCAGCCAAGAAGGGAGGACCTACGAGCAGTACTTC
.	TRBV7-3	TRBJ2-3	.	CASSLGRGDTQYF	TGTGCCAGCAGCCTCGGCCGAGGAGATACGCAGTATTTT
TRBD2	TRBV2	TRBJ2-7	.	CASSYGRGGTYEQYF	TGTGCCAGCTCGTACGGGAGGGGGGGGACCTACGAGCAGTACTTC
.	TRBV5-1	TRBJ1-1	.	CASSPTGVRTEAFF	TGCGCCAGCAGCCCGACCGGGGTGCGCACTGAAGCTTTCTTT
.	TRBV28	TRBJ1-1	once	CASRTPWTEAFF	TGTGCCAGCAGGACACCTTGGACTGAAGCTTTCTTT
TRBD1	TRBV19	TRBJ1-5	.	CASRTEGQGIQPQHF	TGTGCCAGTAGGACAGAGGGACAGGGTATTCAGCCCCAGCATTTT
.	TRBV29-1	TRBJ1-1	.	CSAGRGGNTEAFF	TGCAGCGCCGGGCGGGGGGGCAACACTGAAGCTTTCTTT
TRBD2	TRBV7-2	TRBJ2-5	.	CASSLSGAGGKETQYF	TGTGCCAGCAGCTTATCGGGCGCGGGAGGGAAAGAGACCCAGTACTTC
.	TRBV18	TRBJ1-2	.	CASSPSDFGYGYTF	TGTGCCAGCTCACCGAGTGATTTTGGCTATGGCTACACCTTC
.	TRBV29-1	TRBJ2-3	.	CSVTQGRLTDTQYF	TGCAGCGTGACACAGGGGAGGTTGACAGATACGCAGTATTTT
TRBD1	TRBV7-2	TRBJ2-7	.	CASSINRGTYEQYF	TGTGCCAGCAGCATCAACAGGGGAACCTACGAGCAGTACTTC
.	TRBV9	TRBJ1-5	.	CASSVAGGDQPQHF	TGTGCCAGCAGCGTAGCCGGCGGCGATCAGCCCCAGCATTTT
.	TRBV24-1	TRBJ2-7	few	CATSDPNPPDRAYEQYF	TGTGCCACCAGTGACCCCAACCCCCCGGACAGAGCATACGAGCAGTACTTC
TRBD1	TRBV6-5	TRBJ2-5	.	CASSYPQGAGETQYF	TGTGCCAGCAGTTACCCGCAGGGGGCGGGGGAGACCCAGTACTTC
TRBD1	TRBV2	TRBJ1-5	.	CASGPGQGYRNQPQHF	TGTGCCAGCGGGCCGGGACAGGGTTATCGCAATCAGCCCCAGCATTTT
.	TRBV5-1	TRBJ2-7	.	CASSLAEVMLSYEQYF	TGCGCCAGCAGCTTGGCCGAGGTCATGCTCTCCTACGAGCAGTACTTC
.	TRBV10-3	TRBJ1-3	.	CAISTDVSGNTIYF	TGTGCCATCAGTACAGACGTGTCTGGAAACACCATATATTTT
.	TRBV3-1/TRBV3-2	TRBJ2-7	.	CASSLLVDEQYF	TGTGCCAGCAGTCTGCTAGTAGACGAGCAGTACTTC
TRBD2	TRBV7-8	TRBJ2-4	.	CASSERTSGSVYIQYF	TGTGCCAGCAGCGAGCGGACTAGCGGGAGTGTGTACATTCAGTACTTC
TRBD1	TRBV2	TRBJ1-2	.	CASSYGQGAYGYTF	TGTGCCAGCAGTTACGGACAGGGTGCCTATGGCTACACCTTC
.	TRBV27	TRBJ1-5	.	CASSSSGWQAAQPQHF	TGTGCCAGCAGTTCCAGCGGGTGGCAGGCAGCTCAGCCCCAGCATTTT
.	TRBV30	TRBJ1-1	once	CACTPWGGSEAFF	TGTGCCTGCACGCCATGGGGCGGCAGTGAAGCTTTCTTT